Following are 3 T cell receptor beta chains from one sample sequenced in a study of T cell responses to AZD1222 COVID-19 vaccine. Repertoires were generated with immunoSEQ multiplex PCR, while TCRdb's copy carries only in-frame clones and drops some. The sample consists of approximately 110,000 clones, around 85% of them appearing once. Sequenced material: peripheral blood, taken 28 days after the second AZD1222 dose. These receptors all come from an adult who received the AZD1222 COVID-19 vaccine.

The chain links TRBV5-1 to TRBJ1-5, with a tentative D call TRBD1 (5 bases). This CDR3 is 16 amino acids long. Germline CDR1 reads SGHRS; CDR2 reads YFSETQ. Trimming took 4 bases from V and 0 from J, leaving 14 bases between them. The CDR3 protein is CASSLSGTDSNQPQHF. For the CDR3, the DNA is TGCGCCAGCAGCCTTTCTGGGACGGATAGCAATCAGCCCCAGCATTTT.

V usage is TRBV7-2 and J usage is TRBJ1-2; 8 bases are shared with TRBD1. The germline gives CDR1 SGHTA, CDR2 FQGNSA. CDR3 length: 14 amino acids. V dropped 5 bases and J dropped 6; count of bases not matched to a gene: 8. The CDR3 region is CASSDRQGLNGYTF. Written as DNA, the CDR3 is TGTGCCAGCAGCGACCGACAGGGGTTGAATGGCTACACCTTC.

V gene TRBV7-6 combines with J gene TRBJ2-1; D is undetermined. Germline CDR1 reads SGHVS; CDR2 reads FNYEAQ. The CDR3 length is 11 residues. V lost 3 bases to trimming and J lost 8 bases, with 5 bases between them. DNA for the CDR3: TGTGCCAGCAGCTTGGTTTATGAGCAGTTCTTC. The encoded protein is CASSLVYEQFF.